The source of this TCR beta chain is a study of T-cell reconstitution after alpha-beta-depleted transplantation in children. A library of TCRbeta sequences, prepared with unique molecular identifiers, was generated. TCRdb passed the PCR reads through MiXCR, listing each CDR3 protein once. The sample carries more than 300,000 distinct CDR3 sequences, 15% to 20% recorded once. With regard to this clonotype: Its antigen is currently unknown.

V was trimmed by 5 bases and J by 3 bases, leaving 14 bases between them. CDR3 length: 14 residues. Germline-derived CDR1 and CDR2 are MDHEN and SYDVKM. Broader study findings: T-cell numbers and diversity, one year after transplant, stemmed largely from T cells that were newly produced. Expanded clones from the graft, numbering several hundred, reportedly supplied alpha-beta T cells about two months after transplant.

The chain links TRBV28 to TRBJ2-7; D might be TRBD2 (6 bases). The sequence was collected from a male patient aged 2-10 years who had a stem cell transplant for acute lymphoblastic leukemia, so the T cells may come from the graft donor. Sample: PBMCs, mostly from graft donor cells, taken 360 days after TCRalphabeta/CD19-depleted stem cell transplant. The CDR3 nucleotides read TGTGCCAGCAGTCCGTGGACTACCCACTACGAGCAGTACTTC. Translation gives CASSPWTTHYEQYF. Supplemented by reference TRBV28 and TRBJ2-7, the full variable domain reads DVKVTQSSRYLVKRTGEKVFLECVQDMDHENMFWYRQDPGLGLRLIYFSYDVKMKEKGDIPEGYSVSREKKERFSLILESASTNQTSMYLCASSPWTTHYEQYFGPGTRLTVT.